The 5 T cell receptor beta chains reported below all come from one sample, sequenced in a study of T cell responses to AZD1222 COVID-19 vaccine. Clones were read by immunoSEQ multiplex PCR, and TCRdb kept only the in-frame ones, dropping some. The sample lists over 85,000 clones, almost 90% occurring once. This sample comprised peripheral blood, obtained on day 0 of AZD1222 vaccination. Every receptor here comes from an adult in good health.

CDR3 loop: CASSGRQGRNQPQHF. CDR3 coding DNA: TGTGCCAGCAGTGGTAGACAGGGGAGAAATCAGCCCCAGCATTTT. The chain has TRBV2 and TRBJ1-5; 8 bases line up with TRBD1. Germline V gives CDR1 SNHLY, CDR2 FYNNEI. V trimming: 4 bases; J trimming: 4 bases; junction bases outside the gene matches: 6. This CDR3 is 15 amino acids long.

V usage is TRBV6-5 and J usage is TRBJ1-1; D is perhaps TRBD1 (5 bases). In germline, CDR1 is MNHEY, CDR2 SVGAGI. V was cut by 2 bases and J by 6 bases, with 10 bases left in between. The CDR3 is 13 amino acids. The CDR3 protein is CASSYTGVAEAFF. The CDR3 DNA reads TGTGCCAGCAGTTACACGGGGGTAGCTGAAGCTTTCTTT.

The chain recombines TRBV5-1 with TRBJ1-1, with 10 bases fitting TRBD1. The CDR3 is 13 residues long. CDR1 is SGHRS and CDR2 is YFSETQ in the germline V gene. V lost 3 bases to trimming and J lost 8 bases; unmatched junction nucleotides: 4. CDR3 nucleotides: TGCGCCAGCAGCTATGGACAGGGGGGAGAAGCTTTCTTT. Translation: CASSYGQGGEAFF.

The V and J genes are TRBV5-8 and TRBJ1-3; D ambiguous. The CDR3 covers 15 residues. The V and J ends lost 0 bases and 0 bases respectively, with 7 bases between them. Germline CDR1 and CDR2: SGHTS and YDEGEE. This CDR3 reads CASSLDLFSGNTIYF. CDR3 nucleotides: TGTGCCAGCAGCTTGGACCTTTTCTCTGGAAACACCATATATTTT.

In DNA form, the CDR3 reads TGTGCCAGCTCTCCCGGGACAGGAGATACGCAGTATTTT. It specifies CASSPGTGDTQYF. This rearrangement joins TRBV18 to TRBJ2-3, with 8 nucleotides matching TRBD1. There are 13 residues in the CDR3. Germline CDR1 KGHSH, CDR2 LQKENI. The trim removed 6 bases at V and 5 bases at J, leaving 4 bases unmatched. The whole variable domain, remainder taken from reference TRBV18 and TRBJ2-3, is NAGVMQNPRHLVRRRGQEARLRCSPMKGHSHVYWYRQLPEEGLKFMVYLQKENIIDESGMPKERFSAEFPKEGPSILRIQQVVRGDSAAYFCASSPGTGDTQYFGPGTRLTVL.